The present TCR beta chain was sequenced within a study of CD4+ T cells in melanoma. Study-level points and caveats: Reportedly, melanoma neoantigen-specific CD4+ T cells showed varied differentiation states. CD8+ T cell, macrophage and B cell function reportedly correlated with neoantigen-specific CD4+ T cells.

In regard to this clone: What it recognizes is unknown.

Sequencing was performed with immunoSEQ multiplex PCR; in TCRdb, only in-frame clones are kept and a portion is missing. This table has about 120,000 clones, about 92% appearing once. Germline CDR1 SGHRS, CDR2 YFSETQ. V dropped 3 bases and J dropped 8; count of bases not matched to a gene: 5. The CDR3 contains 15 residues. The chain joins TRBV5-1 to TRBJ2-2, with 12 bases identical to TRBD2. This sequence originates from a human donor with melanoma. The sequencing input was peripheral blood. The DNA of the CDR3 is TGCGCCAGCAGCTCCTTGACTAGCGGGAGTGGGGAGCTGTTTTTT. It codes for CASSSLTSGSGELFF.